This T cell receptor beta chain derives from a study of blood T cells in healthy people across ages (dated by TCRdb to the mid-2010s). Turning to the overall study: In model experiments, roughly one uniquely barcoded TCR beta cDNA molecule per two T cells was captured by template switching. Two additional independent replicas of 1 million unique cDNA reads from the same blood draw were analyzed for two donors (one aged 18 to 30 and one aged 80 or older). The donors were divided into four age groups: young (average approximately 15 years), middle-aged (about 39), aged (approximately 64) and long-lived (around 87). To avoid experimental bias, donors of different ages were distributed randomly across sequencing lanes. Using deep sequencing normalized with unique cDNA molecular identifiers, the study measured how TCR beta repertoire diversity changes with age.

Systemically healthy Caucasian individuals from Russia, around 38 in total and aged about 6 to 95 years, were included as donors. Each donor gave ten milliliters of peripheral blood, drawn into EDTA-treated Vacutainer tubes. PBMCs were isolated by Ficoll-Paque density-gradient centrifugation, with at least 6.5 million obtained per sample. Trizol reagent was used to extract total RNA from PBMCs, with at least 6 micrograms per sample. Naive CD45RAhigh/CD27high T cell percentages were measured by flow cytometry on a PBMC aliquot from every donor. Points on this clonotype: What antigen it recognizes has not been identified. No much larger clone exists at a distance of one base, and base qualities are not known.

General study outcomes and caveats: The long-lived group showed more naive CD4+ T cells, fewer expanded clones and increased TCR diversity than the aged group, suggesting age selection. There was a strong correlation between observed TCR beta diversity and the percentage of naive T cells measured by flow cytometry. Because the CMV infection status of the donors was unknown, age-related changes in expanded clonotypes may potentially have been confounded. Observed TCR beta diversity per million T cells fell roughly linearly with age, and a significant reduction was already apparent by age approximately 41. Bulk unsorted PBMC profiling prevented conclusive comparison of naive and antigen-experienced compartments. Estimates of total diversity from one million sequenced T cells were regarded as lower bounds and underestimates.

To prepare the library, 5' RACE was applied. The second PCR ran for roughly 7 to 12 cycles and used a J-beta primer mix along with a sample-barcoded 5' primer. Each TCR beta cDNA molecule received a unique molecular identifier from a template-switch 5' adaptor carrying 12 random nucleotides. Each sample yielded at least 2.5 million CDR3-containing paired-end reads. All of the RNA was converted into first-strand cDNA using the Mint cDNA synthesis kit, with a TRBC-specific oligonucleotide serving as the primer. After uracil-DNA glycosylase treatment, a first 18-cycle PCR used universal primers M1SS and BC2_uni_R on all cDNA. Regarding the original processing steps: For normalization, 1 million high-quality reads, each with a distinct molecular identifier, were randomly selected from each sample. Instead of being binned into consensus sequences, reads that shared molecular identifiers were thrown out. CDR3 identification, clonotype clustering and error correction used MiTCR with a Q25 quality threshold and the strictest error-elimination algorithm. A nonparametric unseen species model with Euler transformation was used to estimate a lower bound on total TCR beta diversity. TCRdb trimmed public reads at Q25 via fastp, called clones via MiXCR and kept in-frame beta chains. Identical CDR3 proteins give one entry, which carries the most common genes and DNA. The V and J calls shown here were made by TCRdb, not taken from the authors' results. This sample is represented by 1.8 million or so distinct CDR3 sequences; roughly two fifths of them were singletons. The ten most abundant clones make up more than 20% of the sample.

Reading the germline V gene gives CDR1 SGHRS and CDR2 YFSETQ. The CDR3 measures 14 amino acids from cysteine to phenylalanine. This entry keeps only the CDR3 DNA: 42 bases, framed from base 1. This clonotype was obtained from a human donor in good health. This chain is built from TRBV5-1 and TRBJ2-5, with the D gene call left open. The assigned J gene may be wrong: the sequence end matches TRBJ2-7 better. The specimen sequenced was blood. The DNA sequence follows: TGCGCCAGCAGCTTGTCGGCCCATTTGGACGAGCAGTACTTC. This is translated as CASSLSAHLDEQYF.